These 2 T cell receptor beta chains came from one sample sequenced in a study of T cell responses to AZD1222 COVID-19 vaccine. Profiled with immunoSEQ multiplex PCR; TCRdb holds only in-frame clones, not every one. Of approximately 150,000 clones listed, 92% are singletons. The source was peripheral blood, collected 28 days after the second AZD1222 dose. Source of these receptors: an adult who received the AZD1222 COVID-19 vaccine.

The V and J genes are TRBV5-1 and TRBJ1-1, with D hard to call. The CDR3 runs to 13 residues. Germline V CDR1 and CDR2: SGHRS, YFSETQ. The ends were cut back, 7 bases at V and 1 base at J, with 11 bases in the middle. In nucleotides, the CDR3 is TGCGCCAGCCGTTACTGGGAGAACACTGAAGCTTTCTTT. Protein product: CASRYWENTEAFF.

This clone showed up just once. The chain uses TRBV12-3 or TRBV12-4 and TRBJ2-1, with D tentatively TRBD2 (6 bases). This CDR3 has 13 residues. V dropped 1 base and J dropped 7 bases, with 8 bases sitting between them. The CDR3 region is CASSLVLANEQFF. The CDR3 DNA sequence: TGTGCCAGCAGTTTAGTACTAGCTAATGAGCAGTTCTTC.